This T cell receptor beta chain emerged from a study of CD4+ T cells in melanoma. Assay used: immunoSEQ multiplex PCR; TCRdb lists only in-frame clones, some missing. The sample yields 15,000 to 20,000 clones, about 80% seen once. Trimming shortened V by 6 bases and J by 4 bases, and 12 bases separated the two germline ends. The CDR3 length is 13 residues. The germline V gene encodes CDR1 MNHEY and CDR2 SVGAGI. The source material was cells from a culture (not recorded whether cultured in vitro). This clonotype was obtained from a human donor with melanoma. This chain joins TRBV6-5 and TRBJ1-2, with TRBD1 as a possible D gene (5 bases). The DNA for the CDR3 is TGTGCCAGCAGCCTAGGGGCCCTCTATGGCTACACCTTC. It encodes CASSLGALYGYTF.